A single sample is the source of the 32 T cell receptor beta chains below, sequenced in a study of T cells in Graves' hyperthyroidism and ophthalmopathy. Amplification yielded TCR beta CDR3 regions, with RNA transcripts as the source. HTBI primers were employed in a first-round RT-PCR of the TCR CDR3. TCRdb re-called the multiplex PCR reads through MiXCR, storing one row per CDR3 protein. The sample has around 450,000 distinct CDR3 sequences, approximately 13% seen once. The sample was blood. The receptors shown here come from a woman aged 18-30 years with Graves' hyperthyroidism.

The gene calls are TRBV29-1 and TRBJ2-3; the D call may be TRBD1 or TRBD2 (6 bases each). V was trimmed by 4 bases and J by 7 bases, leaving 18 bases between them. Germline V lookup: CDR1 SQVTM, CDR2 ANQGSEA. This CDR3 contains 14 residues. This CDR3 reads CSVATDGGLNTQYF. Here the CDR3 DNA reads TGCAGCGTTGCTACCGACGGGGGCCTCAATACGCAGTATTTT.

This clonotype was picked up many times. The chain joins TRBV19 to TRBJ1-5; D may be TRBD1 (5 bases). V was clipped by 7 bases and J by 0 bases, with 13 bases between them. Germline CDR1 reads LNHDA; CDR2 reads SQIVND (reference sequence). The CDR3 consists of 15 residues. The DNA for the CDR3 is TGTGCCAGTACCCCTTGGGGGATTAGCAATCAGCCCCAGCATTTT. Encoded protein: CASTPWGISNQPQHF.

The chain joins TRBV7-9 to TRBJ1-4; D might be TRBD1 (5 bases). The germline V gene has CDR1 SEHNR and CDR2 FQNEAQ (reference sequence). V dropped 5 bases and J dropped 8 bases, with 18 bases sitting between them. This CDR3 region has 15 residues. The CDR3 here is CASSPSGGRVEKLFF. CDR3 nucleotides: TGTGCCAGCAGCCCAAGTGGGGGACGAGTCGAAAAACTGTTTTTT.

The chain combines TRBV20-1 with TRBJ2-7, with D perhaps matching TRBD2 (7 bases). From germline, CDR1 is DFQATT and CDR2 SNEGSKA (reference sequence). The CDR3 contains 13 residues. V was pared by 6 bases and J by 5 bases, with 17 bases between. The CDR3 coding sequence is TGCAGTGCCCGGTGGGGGGGCAGCAACGAGCAGTACTTC. It yields the protein CSARWGGSNEQYF.

This clonotype was counted many times. The J gene is TRBJ2-1, the V gene TRBV3-1, with 12 bases identical to TRBD2. The CDR3 is 15 amino acids. Per germline, CDR1 LGHDT and CDR2 YNNKEL (reference sequence). V lost 4 bases, J lost 7 bases, and 5 bases stayed unmatched. As DNA, the CDR3 is TGTGCCAGCAGCCCCTCTAGCGGGAGGGTTAATGAGCAGTTCTTC. It encodes CASSPSSGRVNEQFF.

This clonotype occurred many times. The CDR3 DNA follows: TGTGCCAGCAGGGTGTGGGAAGAAGCCCGGGGAACCCAGTACTTC. Its translation is CASRVWEEARGTQYF. This chain links TRBV28 with TRBJ2-5, with a possible D match to TRBD2 (5 bases). The CDR3 spans 15 residues. V lost 6 bases and J 8 bases, leaving 22 bases between the germline ends. CDR1 MDHEN and CDR2 SYDVKM come from the germline V gene.

This clonotype was observed at least ten times. The rearrangement links TRBV6-1 to TRBJ1-5; maybe TRBD1 (6 bases). V lost 8 bases and J 0 bases, leaving 11 bases between the germline ends. The CDR3 sequence is 14 residues long. Per the germline V gene, CDR1 is MNHNS and CDR2 is SASEGT. The CDR3 spells CASRSGASNQPQHF. The CDR3 nucleotides are TGTGCCAGCCGGTCAGGGGCTAGCAATCAGCCCCAGCATTTT.

Only a few counts were recorded for this clonotype. This chain connects TRBV19 to TRBJ1-5; possibly TRBD1 for D (6 bases). Trimming took off 5 bases at V and 0 bases at J, with 8 bases between the two ends. This CDR3 region has 14 residues. From germline, CDR1 is LNHDA and CDR2 SQIVND (reference sequence). The CDR3 loop is CASSQGFSNQPQHF. For the CDR3, the DNA is TGTGCCAGTAGTCAGGGGTTTAGCAATCAGCCCCAGCATTTT.

Only a few counts were recorded for this clonotype. The chain combines TRBV19 with TRBJ2-1; D is unclear. Between the trimmed V and J ends, which lost 3 bases and 2 bases, there was a span of 8 bases. This CDR3 is 14 amino acids long. Germline V gives CDR1 LNHDA, CDR2 SQIVND (reference sequence). The CDR3 nucleotides are TGTGCCAGTAGTATCTCAAACACCTACAATGAGCAGTTCTTC. Residues: CASSISNTYNEQFF.

The V gene is TRBV2, the J gene TRBJ2-7; TRBD2 aligns across 11 bases. V was pared by 6 bases and J by 6 bases, with 10 bases of the junction left unmatched. The CDR3 loop spans 15 amino acids. Germline-derived CDR1 and CDR2 are SNHLY and FYNNEI. The CDR3 loop reads CASSPRLAGTGEQYF. The CDR3 DNA reads TGTGCCAGCAGCCCTCGACTAGCGGGAACGGGCGAGCAGTACTTC.

This clonotype was seen at least ten times. Germline and junction disagree at one end, which may indicate a read error. V gene TRBV6-2 or TRBV6-3 combines with J gene TRBJ1-2; D gene unclear. Germline loops: CDR1 MNHEY, CDR2 SVGEGT. The CDR3 runs 17 residues. This CDR3 reads CASSSKRMASRIYGCTF. CDR3 bases: TGTGCCAGCAGCTCCAAGCGGATGGCCAGCCGGATCTATGGCTGCACCTTC.

V and J are TRBV7-3 and TRBJ2-1; 11 bases map to TRBD1. Germline-derived CDR1 and CDR2 are SGHTA and FQGTGA. The ends lost 5 bases at V and 3 bases at J; junction bases unmatched: 3. The CDR3 length is 15 residues. The CDR3 bases are TGTGCCAGCAGCAAGGGACAGGGGGGCTACAATGAGCAGTTCTTC. Its protein is CASSKGQGGYNEQFF.

This clonotype was found many times. J is TRBJ2-7 and V is TRBV9; tentatively, D is TRBD1 (6 bases). Between the trimmed V and J ends, which lost 2 bases and 2 bases, there was a span of 8 bases. The CDR3 runs to 13 residues. Germline values: CDR1 SGDLS, CDR2 YYNGEE. The CDR3 is CASSVDSTYEQYF. Here the CDR3 DNA reads TGTGCCAGCAGCGTGGACAGCACCTACGAGCAGTACTTC.

V is TRBV5-1 and J is TRBJ2-1; 11 nucleotides agree with TRBD2. After removal of 5 bases from V and 8 bases from J, the junction contained 18 bases not matched to a gene. This CDR3 contains 18 residues. Looked up from germline, CDR1 is SGHRS and CDR2 is YFSETQ. The CDR3 sequence: CASRVGLAGGQEQYEQFF. The CDR3 DNA reads as TGCGCCAGCAGGGTGGGGCTAGCGGGAGGCCAGGAGCAGTATGAGCAGTTCTTC.

The chain couples TRBV28 to TRBJ1-6; unclear D gene. The germline V gene encodes CDR1 MDHEN and CDR2 SYDVKM. V was pared by 5 bases and J by 13 bases, with 18 bases between. The CDR3 sequence is 14 residues long. As DNA, the CDR3 is TGTGCCAGCAGTCTTTCTGACTCCGGCGGGCCCCTCCACTTT. Its translation is CASSLSDSGGPLHF.

There are a few counts of this clonotype. V usage is TRBV29-1 and J usage is TRBJ2-3; possibly TRBD1 for D (8 bases). Looked up from germline, CDR1 is SQVTM and CDR2 is ANQGSEA. Trimming left V 3 bases short and J 1 base short, with 17 bases between. The CDR3 runs 16 residues. CDR3 in amino acids: CSVESGGGQGTDTQYF. The CDR3 coding sequence is TGCAGCGTTGAGAGCGGCGGGGGACAGGGCACAGATACGCAGTATTTT.

At least ten counts were recorded for this clonotype. The chain has TRBV6-1 and TRBJ2-1, with 10 bases aligning to TRBD2. Looked up from germline, CDR1 is MNHNS and CDR2 is SASEGT. The ends lost 5 bases at V and 4 bases at J; junction bases unmatched: 8. This CDR3 region has 16 residues. The chain's CDR3 is CASSSSGLAPYNEQFF. CDR3 nucleotide sequence: TGTGCCAGCAGTTCCTCGGGACTAGCGCCATACAATGAGCAGTTCTTC.

This clonotype has more than one count but fewer than ten. This chain joins TRBV12-3 or TRBV12-4 and TRBJ2-3; possible D gene TRBD2, 6 bases. Trimming pared 5 bases from V and 0 bases from J, leaving 18 bases between. The CDR3 is 17 residues long. The CDR3 bases are TGTGCCAGCAGTCCCGCCACCGCGGGGTCTAGCACAGATACGCAGTATTTT. This codes for CASSPATAGSSTDTQYF.

A word on this clonotype: Possible read error: a much larger clone is one base away. This sequence joins TRBV19 and TRBJ1-3; D ambiguous. CDR3 length: 14 residues. The germline V gene encodes CDR1 LNHDA and CDR2 SQIVND (reference sequence). The CDR3 sequence is CASMSSSIGNTMYF. The CDR3 region has the DNA TGTGCCAGTATGAGTTCCAGTATCGGAAACACCATGTATTTT.

This clonotype was detected many times. The J gene is TRBJ2-5, the V gene TRBV3-1, with D unclear. Trimming stripped 1 base from V and 2 bases from J, with 11 bases between. The CDR3 loop spans 15 amino acids. Germline V gene lookup returns CDR1 LGHDT and CDR2 YNNKEL (reference sequence). The CDR3 nucleotides read TGTGCCAGCAGCCAAGTGGTCAGTAAACAAGAGACCCAGTACTTC. Amino acid sequence: CASSQVVSKQETQYF.

This clonotype has more than one count but fewer than ten. The chain recombines TRBV13 with TRBJ1-1; the match to TRBD1 covers 7 bases. V trimming: 5 bases; J trimming: 0 bases; junction bases outside the gene matches: 9. Germline CDR1 PRHDT, CDR2 FYEKMQ (reference sequence). The CDR3 runs 16 residues. CDR3 in amino acids: CASSPGTGTVNTEAFF. The CDR3 DNA reads as TGTGCCAGCAGCCCTGGAACCGGGACAGTGAACACTGAAGCTTTCTTT.

In its sample, this clonotype was seen a few times. CDR3 in amino acids: CASSRDRENTGELFF. The CDR3, as DNA: TGTGCCAGCAGCCGGGACAGGGAGAACACCGGGGAGCTGTTTTTT. The gene calls are TRBV3-1 and TRBJ2-2; 9 nucleotides align to TRBD1. The CDR3 is made up of 15 amino acids. The germline CDR1 and CDR2 sequences are LGHDT and YNNKEL (reference sequence). Trimming removed 4 bases from V and 1 base from J; junction bases left unmatched: 1.

This clonotype was recorded at least ten times. The chain recombines TRBV7-2 with TRBJ1-2, with D perhaps TRBD1 (5 bases). In germline, CDR1 is SGHTA, CDR2 FQGNSA. The germline V and J ends were trimmed by 3 bases and 4 bases, with 12 bases remaining between them. There are 14 residues in the CDR3. This CDR3 is CASSFTGVRYGYTF. The CDR3 nucleotides are TGTGCCAGCAGCTTTACAGGTGTTCGCTATGGCTACACCTTC.

This clonotype has a handful of counts. One base away lies a much larger clone, so this may be a sequencing read error. The V and J genes are TRBV6-1 and TRBJ1-5, with 8 nucleotides matching TRBD1. This CDR3 has 14 amino acids. The germline V gene encodes CDR1 MNHNS and CDR2 SASEGT. CDR3 in DNA: TGTGCCGGCAGTGAACAGGGGGGAAATCAGCCCCAGCATTTT. Its protein is CAGSEQGGNQPQHF.

This sequence joins TRBV19 and TRBJ1-2; D perhaps matches TRBD1 (6 bases). V lost 5 bases and J lost 4, with 14 bases in between. The CDR3 runs to 14 residues. Germline V gene sequence: CDR1 LNHDA, CDR2 SQIVND (reference sequence). The CDR3 protein is CASSPRTGFYGYTF. In nucleotides, the CDR3 is TGTGCCAGTAGTCCGCGAACAGGGTTCTATGGCTACACCTTC.

This clonotype was counted many times. This sequence joins TRBV28 and TRBJ2-7, with 7 bases lining up with TRBD1. V lost 7 bases, J lost 4 bases, and 10 bases stayed unmatched. The length of the CDR3 is 14 residues. The germline V gene has CDR1 MDHEN and CDR2 SYDVKM. CDR3 sequence: CASITSTGAYEQYF. The CDR3 DNA reads TGTGCCAGCATAACCTCAACAGGGGCATACGAGCAGTACTTC.

In its sample, this clonotype was seen many times. The chain links TRBV5-1 to TRBJ2-7; TRBD1 agrees at 7 bases. Losses at the gene ends were 3 bases for V and 6 bases for J; bases not matched to a gene: 9. The CDR3 length is 14 residues. Germline CDR1 SGHRS, CDR2 YFSETQ. In DNA form, the CDR3 reads TGCGCCAGCAGCTCTTTCACAGGGGCGGGCGAGCAGTACTTC. Its protein product is CASSSFTGAGEQYF.

The V and J genes are TRBV5-1 and TRBJ2-3, with D tentatively TRBD1 (5 bases). V lost 0 bases, J lost 4 bases, and 12 bases lay in between. The germline V gene encodes CDR1 SGHRS and CDR2 YFSETQ. This CDR3 has 15 residues. The CDR3 is CASSLGSRVADTQYF. For the CDR3, the DNA is TGCGCCAGCAGCTTGGGGAGCAGGGTTGCAGATACGCAGTATTTT. The full variable domain, completed using reference TRBV5-1 and TRBJ2-3, is KAGVTQTPRYLIKTRGQQVTLSCSPISGHRSVSWYQQTPGQGLQFLFEYFSETQRNKGNFPGRFSGRQFSNSRSEMNVSTLELGDSALYLCASSLGSRVADTQYFGPGTRLTVL.

In this sample, this clonotype turned up a few times. This chain uses TRBV5-1 with TRBJ1-3, with a weak D call TRBD1 (6 bases). Between the trimmed V and J ends, which lost 0 bases and 0 bases, there was a span of 10 bases. The V gene's germline CDR1 is SGHRS and CDR2 YFSETQ. The CDR3 covers 16 residues. CDR3 residues: CASSLGGPSSGNTIYF. The CDR3 coding sequence is TGCGCCAGCAGCTTGGGGGGGCCGAGCTCTGGAAACACCATATATTTT. The variable domain in full, completed from reference TRBV5-1 and TRBJ1-3, reads KAGVTQTPRYLIKTRGQQVTLSCSPISGHRSVSWYQQTPGQGLQFLFEYFSETQRNKGNFPGRFSGRQFSNSRSEMNVSTLELGDSALYLCASSLGGPSSGNTIYFGEGSWLTVV.

To note about this clonotype: A much larger clone differs by one base, so this may be a read error. The CDR3: CASSLSPLSSTEAFF. For the CDR3, the DNA is TGTGCCAGCAGCTTATCCCCCCTATCGAGCACTGAAGCTTTCTTT. The rearrangement joins TRBV7-3 to TRBJ1-1; D remains ambiguous. Germline CDR1 is SGHTA and CDR2 is FQGTGA. The CDR3 consists of 15 residues. With 2 bases removed from V and 4 bases from J, the gap between germline ends came to 14 bases.

This clonotype was seen only once. A much larger clone sits a single nucleotide away, making a read error possible. The chain employs TRBV5-1 and TRBJ2-1, with 8 bases identical to TRBD2. V shed 5 bases, J shed 12 bases, and the junction held 7 bases outside the gene matches. The CDR3 has 12 residues. Germline CDR1 and CDR2: SGHRS and YFSETQ. The CDR3 DNA reads TGCGCCAGCAGTGAGAGCGCGGGAGGGCAGTTCTTC. This codes for CASSESAGGQFF.

On this clonotype: A much larger clone differs from this one at a single base, so this may be a read error. The rearrangement joins TRBV28 to TRBJ2-7; TRBD2 agrees at 7 bases. The length of the CDR3 is 15 residues. The germline V gene has CDR1 MDHEN and CDR2 SYDVKM. The CDR3 loop is CANSPRAGVSYEQYF. CDR3 in DNA: TGTGCCAACAGTCCTCGTGCGGGAGTATCCTACGAGCAGTACTTC.